This T cell receptor beta chain comes out of a study of shared clonotypes between healthy human individuals. The donors were adults (healthy and HIV-negative) with no recent acute infections or vaccinations. V shed 3 bases and J shed 0 bases, with 8 bases lying between them. The CDR3 covers 14 residues. Germline CDR1 MGHDK, CDR2 SYGVNS. This clone has at least ten counts. The data were produced by immunoSEQ multiplex PCR, yet TCRdb's version contains in-frame clones alone and is incomplete. The sample shows over 400,000 clones, 78% of them seen only once. This TCR was sampled from a woman aged 35 to 49 in good health. Some clones in this sample may be carry-over from other donors' samples. The sequencing sample was made of PBMCs. The genes are TRBV25-1 and TRBJ1-1; D unclear. Written as DNA, the CDR3 is TGTGCCAGCAGTGACCGCAGCCTGAACACTGAAGCTTTCTTT. It translates to CASSDRSLNTEAFF.